This record concerns one TCR beta chain sequence. Genomic DNA of every subset was divided equally among multiple immunoSEQ plates. The method was immunoSEQ multiplex PCR; TCRdb's version includes in-frame clones alone and lacks a portion of them. The table lists about 1.5 million clones, nearly 99% of them singletons, with less than 0.55% in the top ten. These data are taken from a study of shared clonotypes between healthy human individuals. J gave up 1 base and V 5 bases, and 9 bases lay outside the gene matches. Germline lookup yields CDR1 SEHNR and CDR2 FQNEAQ (reference sequence). The CDR3 has 17 amino acids.

The origin of this receptor is a man aged 25-45 years in good health. The sequenced sample was naive CD4+ T cells sorted from blood. The subset here: CD45RA+ positively selected. The rearrangement links TRBV7-9 to TRBJ1-5; 9 bases align to TRBD1. The DNA for the CDR3 is TGTGCCAGCAGCCAGAGCGGGACAGGGCGAAGCAATCAGCCCCAGCATTTT. It encodes CASSQSGTGRSNQPQHF.